The clone carrying this T cell receptor (beta chain) was seen a handful of times. Its antigen remains unknown. The sample comes from a study of cytomegalovirus exposure and HLA in healthy donors. Study-wide points: TCR beta sequences numbering about 17,000 were associated with HLA alleles at 0.05 false discovery rate in a later analysis. It was confirmed in vitro that a few of the CMV-associated chains were specific for CMV antigens. In an earlier analysis, productive rearrangement rates for most beta V segments clustered near 87% or 30%. Because they were indistinguishable, some V segments, including TRBV6-2 and TRBV6-3, were excluded.

The CDR3 covers 15 residues. Germline CDR1 reads SGHRS; CDR2 reads YFSETQ. 13 Jbeta primers and 60 Vbeta primers were used for the PCR. Sequenced by immunoSEQ multiplex PCR; TCRdb stores in-frame clones only, minus some. The profile shows 63,000 or so clones, roughly four fifths of them singletons. The source material was PBMCs. The source is a woman in her thirties in good health and CMV-seropositive. V and J are TRBV5-1 and TRBJ2-1, with a weak D call TRBD2 (5 bases). CDR3 DNA sequence: TGCGCTTTTTTCAAGCGGAAGGCGGCATACGATGAGCAGTTCTTC. It translates to CAFFKRKAAYDEQFF.